Listed here are 9 T cell receptor beta chains from one sample, sequenced in a study of read filtering for tumor transcriptome and immune sequencing. Molecular barcoded adaptors covering alpha/delta and beta/gamma chains were used on around 400 ng RNA. TCRdb redid the calling of the reads with MiXCR, one entry per CDR3 protein. The data hold about 23,000 distinct CDR3 sequences, with 12% to 15% observed a single time. Specimen: a population of CD138-negative cells sorted from bone marrow. Receptors were obtained from a donor aged 40 or over with multiple myeloma.

This clonotype was detected ten times or more. This chain links TRBV14 with TRBJ2-2, with a possible D match to TRBD1 (5 bases). Trimming removed 2 bases at V and 1 base at J, with 5 bases between. Germline V gene sequence: CDR1 SGHDN, CDR2 FVKESK. The CDR3 is 14 amino acids. The CDR3 coding sequence is TGTGCCAGCAGCCAAAGGGGGAACACCGGGGAGCTGTTTTTT. As protein: CASSQRGNTGELFF.

In its sample, this clonotype was seen many times. The V gene is TRBV29-1, the J gene TRBJ1-3, with D possibly being TRBD1 (5 bases). Germline V lookup: CDR1 SQVTM, CDR2 ANQGSEA. The CDR3 is made up of 12 amino acids. The V end lost 4 bases, the J end lost 6 bases, and 10 bases lay between the germline ends. Here the CDR3 reads CSVGGRENTIYF. The CDR3 DNA is TGCAGCGTTGGTGGCAGGGAAAACACCATATATTTT. Drawing the rest from reference TRBV29-1 and TRBJ1-3, the complete variable domain is SAVISQKPSRDICQRGTSLTIQCQVDSQVTMMFWYRQQPGQSLTLIATANQGSEATYESGFVIDKFPISRPNLTFSTLTVSNMSPEDSSIYLCSVGGRENTIYFGEGSWLTVV.

A word on this clonotype: It may be a read error: a sequence one base away is much more abundant. CDR3 region: CAIRGVGNTIYF. The CDR3 DNA reads TGTGCCATCAGGGGAGTAGGAAACACCATATATTTT. This chain joins TRBV10-3 and TRBJ1-3; D unclear. Germline V gives CDR1 ENHRY, CDR2 SYGVKD. CDR3 length equals 12 residues. The germline V and J ends were trimmed by 6 bases and 4 bases, with 7 bases remaining between them.

Points on this clonotype: This may arise from a read error, as a much more abundant clone is one base away. The chain uses TRBV6-6 and TRBJ1-4; D not resolved. Germline CDR1 and CDR2: MNHNY and SVGAGI (reference sequence). This CDR3 has 13 residues. CDR3 sequence: CASSYRDVEKLCF. The CDR3 bases are TGTGCCAGCAGTTACAGGGATGTTGAAAAACTGTGTTTT.

This clonotype was detected many times. The gene calls are TRBV3-1 and TRBJ1-1; 9 bases agree with TRBD1. With 4 bases clipped from V and 6 bases from J, the junction kept 6 bases outside the gene matches. The CDR3 has 14 amino acids. Germline V gene sequence: CDR1 LGHDT, CDR2 YNNKEL (reference sequence). The CDR3 DNA reads TGTGCCAGCAGCCGGGGACAGGGAAACGCTGAAGCTTTCTTT. It codes for CASSRGQGNAEAFF.

As for this clonotype: A much larger clone lies a single base off, so this may be a read error. The CDR3 spells CASSLATGGNTGAFF. CDR3 nucleotide sequence: TGCGCCAGCAGCTTGGCCACAGGAGGGAACACTGGAGCTTTCTTT. The chain couples TRBV5-1 to TRBJ1-1, with a possible D match to TRBD1 (5 bases). Per germline, CDR1 SGHRS and CDR2 YFSETQ. CDR3 length: 15 residues.

This clonotype was observed at least ten times. The chain links TRBV28 to TRBJ2-3; the D gene is possibly TRBD1 (5 bases). CDR3 length: 16 residues. The V gene's germline CDR1 is MDHEN and CDR2 SYDVKM. V was clipped by 4 bases and J by 0 bases, with 14 bases between them. The CDR3 here is CASSYDSVTSTDTQYF. The CDR3 DNA reads as TGTGCCAGCAGTTACGACAGCGTAACTAGCACAGATACGCAGTATTTT.

V usage is TRBV15 and J usage is TRBJ1-5; D is unresolved. V was shortened by 1 base and J by 3 bases, with 13 bases between the two germline ends. Germline loops: CDR1 LNHNV, CDR2 YYDKDF (reference sequence). The CDR3 spans 16 residues. This CDR3 reads CATSRAGRLDNQPQHF. Here the CDR3 DNA reads TGTGCCACCAGCAGAGCCGGTCGGCTGGACAATCAGCCCCAGCATTTT. Using reference TRBV15 and TRBJ1-5 for the parts outside the CDR3, the full variable domain is DAMVIQNPRYQVTQFGKPVTLSCSQTLNHNVMYWYQQKSSQAPKLLFHYYDKDFNNEADTPDNFQSRRPNTSFCFLDIRSPGLGDTAMYLCATSRAGRLDNQPQHFGDGTRLSIL.

V and J are TRBV29-1 and TRBJ2-3; D is uncertain. The CDR3 is 13 amino acids. Germline V CDR1 and CDR2: SQVTM, ANQGSEA. Trimming removed 4 bases from V and 0 bases from J, with 8 bases in between. The CDR3, as DNA: TGCAGCGTTGTCCTCAGCAGCACAGATACGCAGTATTTT. Its translation is CSVVLSSTDTQYF.